The 19 T cell receptor beta chains listed next were all sequenced from one sample in a study of blood T cells in healthy people across ages. Primers used in a second PCR of about 6 to 11 cycles were a sample-barcoded 5' primer and a J-beta primer mix. TCRdb itself ran the 5' RACE reads through MiXCR, one entry per CDR3 protein. Of about 730,000 distinct CDR3 sequences in the sample, 40% to 45% were seen once. The source material was blood. The source is an older woman in good health.

This clonotype was counted many times. The chain carries TRBV4-2 and TRBJ2-6; TRBD1 is a possible D gene (5 bases). The CDR3 is 17 residues long. Trimming stripped 0 bases from V and 5 bases from J, with 14 bases between. Germline V gives CDR1 LGHNA, CDR2 YNFKEQ. This CDR3 is CASSQDAGISWANVLTF. CDR3 nucleotide sequence: TGTGCCAGCAGCCAAGATGCAGGGATTAGCTGGGCCAACGTCCTGACTTTC.

The chain uses TRBV12-3 or TRBV12-4 and TRBJ1-1; no firm D call. V gave up 6 bases and J gave up 1 base, with 12 bases separating them. There are 14 residues in the CDR3. The CDR3: CASRTGLQNTEAFF. The CDR3 DNA follows: TGTGCCAGCAGAACTGGACTGCAGAACACTGAAGCTTTCTTT.

This sequence joins TRBV9 and TRBJ2-1; D might be TRBD2 (5 bases). The CDR3 is made up of 15 amino acids. V dropped 3 bases and J dropped 2 bases, with 12 bases sitting between them. Germline V lookup: CDR1 SGDLS, CDR2 YYNGEE. DNA of the CDR3: TGTGCCAGCAGCGCCGTGGACGGGGCCTACAATGAGCAGTTCTTC. This gives the protein CASSAVDGAYNEQFF. Supplemented by reference TRBV9 and TRBJ2-1, the full variable domain reads DSGVTQTPKHLITATGQRVTLRCSPRSGDLSVYWYQQSLDQGLQFLIQYYNGEERAKGNILERFSAQQFPDLHSELNLSSLELGDSALYFCASSAVDGAYNEQFFGPGTRLTVL.

This clonotype has more than one count but fewer than ten. CDR3 region: CSASLAGAKNIQYF. The CDR3, as DNA: TGCAGTGCTTCGCTAGCGGGAGCCAAAAACATTCAGTACTTC. The chain recombines TRBV20-1 with TRBJ2-4; 8 nucleotides match TRBD2. The length of the CDR3 is 14 residues. Trimming at V came to 5 bases and at J to 0 bases, leaving 3 bases not matched to a gene. CDR1 and CDR2 (germline): DFQATT, SNEGSKA (reference sequence).

This clonotype was counted only a few times. V and J are TRBV27 and TRBJ2-3, with 12 bases identical to TRBD2. V lost 6 bases to trimming and J lost 0 bases; unmatched junction nucleotides: 4. The V gene's germline CDR1 is MNHEY and CDR2 SMNVEV (reference sequence). This CDR3 region has 16 residues. CDR3 protein: CASRRGLAGSTDTQYF. CDR3 bases: TGTGCCAGCAGGCGAGGACTAGCGGGGAGCACAGATACGCAGTATTTT.

The V call is TRBV20-1, the J call TRBJ2-3; D remains unclear. The V and J ends lost 6 bases and 2 bases respectively, with 12 bases between them. Germline-derived CDR1 and CDR2 are DFQATT and SNEGSKA (reference sequence). This CDR3 contains 13 residues. The CDR3 nucleotides read TGCAGTGCAGAGGACGGCCCCACAGATACGCAGTATTTT. Residues: CSAEDGPTDTQYF.

J is TRBJ2-1 and V is TRBV20-1; TRBD2 aligns across 10 bases. This CDR3 spans 17 amino acids. The V segment lost 3 bases and the J segment 3 bases; nucleotides outside the gene matches: 11. Germline CDR1 DFQATT, CDR2 SNEGSKA (reference sequence). The CDR3 nucleotides read TGCAGTGCTAGCTTTCCTGGACTAGCGGAGATCTACAATGAGCAGTTCTTC. It yields the protein CSASFPGLAEIYNEQFF.

V is TRBV2 and J is TRBJ2-4; TRBD1 matches 12 bases. Looked up from germline, CDR1 is SNHLY and CDR2 is FYNNEI. V was pared by 6 bases and J by 7 bases, with 7 bases of the junction left unmatched. The CDR3 totals 15 residues. The CDR3 DNA sequence: TGTGCCAGCAGGGCCGGGACAGGGGGCCGGAACATTCAGTACTTC. Its translation is CASRAGTGGRNIQYF.

The chain links TRBV28 to TRBJ1-2, with TRBD1 as a possible D gene (6 bases). The CDR3 loop spans 12 amino acids. CDR1 and CDR2 (germline): MDHEN, SYDVKM. The ends were cut back, 7 bases at V and 7 bases at J, with 13 bases in the middle. The CDR3 nucleotides are TGTGCCAGCACCGAGGGGGTTTTTGGCTACACCTTC. Translating it yields CASTEGVFGYTF.

The chain employs TRBV6-1 and TRBJ1-6, with a tentative D call TRBD1 (5 bases). This CDR3 has 15 amino acids. Trimming removed 2 bases from V and 6 bases from J, with 11 bases in between. The germline V gene encodes CDR1 MNHNS and CDR2 SASEGT. The CDR3 loop reads CASSETQGSNSPLHF. DNA of the CDR3: TGTGCCAGCAGTGAAACGCAGGGCTCTAATTCACCCCTCCACTTT.

This clonotype was seen more than once but under ten times. The rearrangement links TRBV3-1 to TRBJ1-2; TRBD1 is a possible D gene (5 bases). Per germline, CDR1 LGHDT and CDR2 YNNKEL (reference sequence). CDR3 length: 14 residues. Deletions cut 1 base from V and 3 bases from J, with 9 bases between. The CDR3 DNA sequence: TGTGCCAGCAGCCAAGGTGGGGACGACTATGGCTACACCTTC. Its translation is CASSQGGDDYGYTF.

The chain recombines TRBV20-1 with TRBJ2-1; TRBD2 aligns across 7 bases. This CDR3 is 15 amino acids long. Germline-derived CDR1 and CDR2 are DFQATT and SNEGSKA (reference sequence). J gave up 7 bases and V 5 bases, and 14 bases lay outside the gene matches. Here the CDR3 DNA reads TGCAGTGCTCAACTCGCGGGAGTCCTGGGAAATGAGCAGTTCTTC. It is translated as CSAQLAGVLGNEQFF.

The chain has TRBV5-1 and TRBJ2-1, with D unclear. Germline V gene sequence: CDR1 SGHRS, CDR2 YFSETQ. CDR3 length: 15 residues. V lost 0 bases to trimming and J lost 5 bases, with 12 bases between them. This CDR3 is CASSLVPMSDNEQFF. The CDR3 DNA sequence: TGCGCCAGCAGCTTGGTACCTATGTCCGACAATGAGCAGTTCTTC.

The genes are TRBV12-3 or TRBV12-4 and TRBJ1-6; D might be TRBD1 (6 bases). The CDR3 contains 13 residues. CDR3 coding DNA: TGTGCAACGGGGAAGACAGGAAATTCACCCCTCCACTTT. Protein product: CATGKTGNSPLHF.

The chain uses TRBV7-9 and TRBJ2-7; 13 bases match TRBD2. The germline gives CDR1 SEHNR, CDR2 FQNEAQ (reference sequence). This CDR3 spans 15 amino acids. Trimming removed 3 bases from V and 6 bases from J; junction bases left unmatched: 5. The CDR3 here is CASSFPGLAGVEQYF. CDR3 DNA sequence: TGTGCCAGCAGCTTCCCCGGACTAGCGGGAGTCGAGCAGTACTTC.

The chain links TRBV30 to TRBJ2-3, with D perhaps matching TRBD1 or TRBD2 (5 bases each). The CDR3 length is 14 residues. The germline V and J ends were trimmed by 3 bases and 0 bases, with 10 bases remaining between them. CDR1 and CDR2 from the germline V gene are GTSNPN and SVGIG (reference sequence). The CDR3 region has the DNA TGTGCCTGGAGCGGGACCGTTAGCACAGATACGCAGTATTTT. As protein: CAWSGTVSTDTQYF.

Concerning this clonotype itself: A much more abundant neighbour one base away suggests this may be a read error. J is TRBJ2-7 and V is TRBV29-1; TRBD2 matches at 8 bases. Per the germline V gene, CDR1 is SQVTM and CDR2 is ANQGSEA. The length of the CDR3 is 14 residues. V gave up 1 base and J gave up 4 bases; unmatched junction bases: 6. In DNA, the CDR3 is TGCAGCGTTGAAGGTCGAGCGGGAGAATACGAGCAGTACTTC. Translated, it gives CSVEGRAGEYEQYF.

The rearrangement links TRBV18 to TRBJ2-7, with 10 bases aligning to TRBD1. The CDR3 is 16 residues long. V lost 3 bases to trimming and J lost 2 bases; unmatched junction nucleotides: 7. CDR1 KGHSH and CDR2 LQKENI come from the germline V gene. The CDR3, as DNA: TGTGCCAGCTCACCGGGGGCCGGGACAGGGGCCTACGAGCAGTACTTC. It is translated as CASSPGAGTGAYEQYF.

V usage is TRBV20-1 and J usage is TRBJ2-5; D unclear. There are 16 residues in the CDR3. Germline CDR1 and CDR2: DFQATT and SNEGSKA (reference sequence). Trimming stripped 0 bases from V and 2 bases from J, with 16 bases between. The CDR3 spells CSARDFQDVTQETQYF. The CDR3 nucleotides are TGCAGTGCTAGAGATTTTCAGGATGTAACACAAGAGACCCAGTACTTC.